The clone carrying this TCR beta chain was seen ten or more times. The antigen remains undetermined. The TCRbeta library was prepared with unique molecular identifiers. TCRdb processed the PCR reads anew with MiXCR; each CDR3 protein has one entry. Of some 450,000 distinct CDR3 sequences listed, roughly 43% are singletons. These data come from a study of T-cell reconstitution after alpha-beta-depleted transplantation in children. General study points: It was newly produced T cells that mostly accounted for T-cell counts and diversity one year after transplant. In some patients, recipient T cells and intrathymic progenitors surviving conditioning explained high day-60 diversity. Approximately two months post-transplant, alpha-beta T cells reportedly originated from several hundred expanded graft clones.

The length of the CDR3 is 15 residues. Germline V CDR1 and CDR2: DFQATT, SNEGSKA (reference sequence). V was trimmed by 0 bases and J by 4 bases, leaving 12 bases between them. The chain employs TRBV20-1 and TRBJ1-4; D not certain. This sequence was found in a girl aged 2 to 10 with aplastic anemia, due to receive a stem cell transplant. Sample: PBMCs, taken before TCRalphabeta/CD19-depleted stem cell transplant. The CDR3: CSARDFGRLNEKLFF. CDR3 sequence (DNA): TGCAGTGCTAGAGATTTCGGACGGCTTAATGAAAAACTGTTTTTT.